The clone carrying this TCR beta chain was seen a single time. Its target is not known. Libraries were prepared by immunoSEQ multiplex PCR; TCRdb keeps only in-frame clonotypes and omits some of them. In the table there are 130,000 to 150,000 clones, 90% to 95% of which are singletons. This entry belongs to a study of T cell responses to AZD1222 COVID-19 vaccine. Study overall: Analysis merged second doses at about 4 or about 12 weeks. Study findings and constraints: Reportedly, close to half of spike-specific TCRs are directed against unmutated variant regions. Clonal diversity was possibly underestimated, and the donors were mostly white British, with more females.

V lost 3 bases to trimming and J lost 5 bases, with 20 bases between them. CDR1 and CDR2 (germline): SGDLS, YYNGEE. The CDR3 consists of 16 residues. This chain links TRBV9 with TRBJ1-2; D is uncertain. This specimen was peripheral blood, taken on day 0 of AZD1222 vaccination. The sequence came from an adult in good health. The CDR3 nucleotides are TGTGCCAGCAGCGCTGACCCGAGGGAGGTTGATTATGGCTACACCTTC. The encoded protein is CASSADPREVDYGYTF.